This T cell receptor (beta chain) was sequenced for a study of blood T cell repertoires in COVID-19. At the level of the study: T cells, B-cell-depleted T cells, or PBMCs supplied cDNA or gDNA.

V was cut by 3 bases and J by 8 bases, with 16 bases left in between. Germline CDR1 reads SNHLY; CDR2 reads FYNNEI. The CDR3 has 14 amino acids. Generated by immunoSEQ multiplex PCR, the TCRdb table keeps only in-frame clones and is missing some. Among some 270,000 clones listed, 75% to 90% were seen once. This receptor was taken from a man aged 50 or older with acute or convalescent COVID-19. The sequenced sample was peripheral blood. V and J are TRBV2 and TRBJ1-2; a weak D match, TRBD1 (5 bases). The chain's CDR3 is CASSEGTVGGGYTF. CDR3 coding DNA: TGTGCCAGCAGTGAGGGGACTGTTGGGGGAGGCTACACCTTC.